This T cell receptor (beta chain) was captured in a study of OX40 agonist ivuxolimab in advanced cancers. Background on the whole study: Ivuxolimab was an agonistic, fully human IgG2 monoclonal antibody directed against OX40 (CD134), a costimulatory receptor. Intravenous ivuxolimab was administered to patients every 2 weeks at six dose levels: 0.01, 0.1, 0.3, 1.5, 3 and 10 mg/kg. Among the roughly 52 dose-escalation patients, approximately 20 had hepatocellular carcinoma, about 15 melanoma, 9 renal cell carcinoma and 9 head and neck cancer. A male proportion of roughly 85% and a mean age of approximately 60 years, ranging from 23 to 79, were recorded for the dose-escalation cohort. Patients were allowed to have had prior anti-PD-1, anti-PD-L1 or anti-CTLA-4 therapy, and more than 30% of the dose-escalation patients had previously received checkpoint inhibitors. Partial responses occurred in three dose-escalation patients: two with cutaneous melanoma and one with hepatocellular carcinoma. The point of sequencing TCRbeta in the periphery was to test whether ivuxolimab changed TCR sequence diversity and drove clonal T-cell expansion. The monotherapy dose-escalation portion (N of about 47 patients) of the phase I ivuxolimab trial is reported in the paper. Broad study findings and their caveats: Partial responders in the 0.1-3.0 mg/kg groups had among the lowest normalized peripheral clonal expansion, especially among CD8+ T cells. Which antigens the clonally expanded peripheral T cells were specific for was not determined. At doses of 0.1 to 3.0 mg/kg, clonal expansion of both CD4+ and CD8+ T cells in blood was seen between baseline and week 6. On average, CD8+ T cells showed more expanded clones than CD4+ T cells after ivuxolimab. Low levels of normalized T-cell clonal expansion were also seen in some nonresponding patients.

Genomic DNA was extracted from sorted cells for sequencing of the TCRbeta CDR3 region. The immunoSEQ Assay was used for sequencing of TCRbeta CDR3 regions. The immuneACCESS repertoire file appears here via TCRdb, limited to in-frame rearrangements. These files lack a portion of the clones; in checked studies, under half of the deficit traces to unresolved V genes, and the cause of the others is not known. For this sample the table gives about 110,000 clones, of which approximately 89% were detected only once. Roughly 0.66% of the sample is taken by the ten largest. The CDR3 goes from the cysteine to the phenylalanine over 13 residues. This entry keeps only the CDR3 DNA: 39 bases, framed from base 1. The germline V gene (reference sequence) gives CDR1 as WNHNN and CDR2 as SYGVQD. A distance of 9 bases separates the germline ends of V and J, which lose 6 bases and 2 bases respectively. The trial excluded patients who had a history of autoimmune disease or were on systemic immunosuppression. In every dose cohort, peripheral blood was drawn for TCR sequencing at baseline, cycle 4 day 1, and cycle 7 day 1. Samples were obtained from an open-label, multicenter, first-in-human phase I dose-escalation trial of ivuxolimab. Adults with locally advanced or metastatic melanoma, renal cell, hepatocellular, or head and neck squamous cell carcinoma were enrolled in the trial. Before TCR sequencing, CD4+ and CD8+ T cells were separately sorted from peripheral blood.

Concerning this clone itself: Its antigen remains unidentified. No clone much larger than this one lies a single base away; base qualities are absent.

The sequenced sample was CD4+ or CD8+ T cells sorted from blood, obtained in a trial of the OX40 agonist ivuxolimab. This chain is built from TRBV10-1 and TRBJ2-3; the D region may be TRBD1 or TRBD2, each matching 5 bases equally. The origin of this receptor is an adult with an advanced solid tumor such as melanoma, head and neck, liver or kidney cancer. At the DNA level, the sequence is TGCGCCAGCAGCCGGGACCTCACAGATACGCAGTATTTT. Its translation reads: CASSRDLTDTQYF.